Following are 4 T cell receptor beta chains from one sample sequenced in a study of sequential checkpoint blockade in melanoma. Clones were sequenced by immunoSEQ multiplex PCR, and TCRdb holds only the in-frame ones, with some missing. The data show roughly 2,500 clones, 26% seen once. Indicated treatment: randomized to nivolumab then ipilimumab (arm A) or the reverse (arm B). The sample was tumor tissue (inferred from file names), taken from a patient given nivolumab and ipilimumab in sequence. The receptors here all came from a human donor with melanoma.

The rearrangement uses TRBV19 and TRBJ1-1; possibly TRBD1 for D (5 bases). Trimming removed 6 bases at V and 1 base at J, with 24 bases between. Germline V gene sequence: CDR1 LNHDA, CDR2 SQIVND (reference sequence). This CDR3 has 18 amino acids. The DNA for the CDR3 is TGTGCCAGTAGCCAAATCCGATTCCTTCAGACAGCGAACACTGAAGCTTTCTTT. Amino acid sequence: CASSQIRFLQTANTEAFF.

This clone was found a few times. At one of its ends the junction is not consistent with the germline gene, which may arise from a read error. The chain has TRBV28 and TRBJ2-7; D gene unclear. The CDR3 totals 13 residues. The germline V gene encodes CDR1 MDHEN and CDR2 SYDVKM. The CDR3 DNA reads TGTGCCGGCAGCCCTAGGATGTCCTACGAGCAGTACTTC. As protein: CAGSPRMSYEQYF.

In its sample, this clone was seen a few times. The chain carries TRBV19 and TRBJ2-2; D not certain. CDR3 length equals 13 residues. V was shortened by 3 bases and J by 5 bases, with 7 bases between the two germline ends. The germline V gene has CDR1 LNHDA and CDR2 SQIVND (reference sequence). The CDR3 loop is CASSIVGTGELFF. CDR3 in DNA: TGTGCCAGTAGTATCGTCGGAACCGGGGAGCTGTTTTTT.

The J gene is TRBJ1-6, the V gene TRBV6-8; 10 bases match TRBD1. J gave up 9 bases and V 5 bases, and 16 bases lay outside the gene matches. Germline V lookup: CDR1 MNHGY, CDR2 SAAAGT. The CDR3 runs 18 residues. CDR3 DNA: TGTGCCAGCAGTGGGGACCCTTTGAGGGACAGGGGAGGTTCACCCCTCCACTTT. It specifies CASSGDPLRDRGGSPLHF.